Shown below are 20 T cell receptor beta chains from a single sample sequenced in a study of blood T cells in healthy people across ages. Using a J-beta primer mix together with a sample-barcoded 5' primer, a second PCR was run for 7 to 11 cycles. TCRdb reprocessed the 5' RACE reads with MiXCR, giving one entry per CDR3 protein. Found here are about 1,800,000 distinct CDR3 sequences, 28% of them singletons; the top ten hold about 7.7%. Specimen: blood. These receptors all come from a woman aged 25 to 39 in good health.

The chain combines TRBV20-1 with TRBJ1-2; D is ambiguous. This CDR3 spans 13 amino acids. V shed 4 bases and J shed 4 bases, with 13 bases lying between them. Looked up from germline, CDR1 is DFQATT and CDR2 is SNEGSKA (reference sequence). The CDR3 region is CSATPSEIYGYTF. CDR3 nucleotide sequence: TGCAGTGCTACCCCGTCGGAGATCTATGGCTACACCTTC.

This clonotype was picked up a small number of times. V gene TRBV2 combines with J gene TRBJ2-7; D may be TRBD1 (5 bases). The germline CDR1 and CDR2 sequences are SNHLY and FYNNEI. CDR3 length: 14 residues. The V gene lost 0 bases and the J gene lost 3 bases, with 9 bases spanning the gap. The chain's CDR3 is CASSEAGRGYEQYF. In DNA form, the CDR3 reads TGTGCCAGCAGTGAAGCCGGTAGGGGCTACGAGCAGTACTTC. The variable domain in full, completed from reference TRBV2 and TRBJ2-7, reads EPEVTQTPSHQVTQMGQEVILRCVPISNHLYFYWYRQILGQKVEFLVSFYNNEISEKSEIFDDQFSVERPDGSNFTLKIRSTKLEDSAMYFCASSEAGRGYEQYFGPGTRLTVT.

This clonotype was seen many times. The chain couples TRBV2 to TRBJ2-1; no firm D call. CDR3 size: 14 residues. Germline loops: CDR1 SNHLY, CDR2 FYNNEI. V was trimmed by 6 bases and J by 0 bases, leaving 9 bases between them. CDR3 nucleotides: TGTGCCAGCAGGCCCCTAAGCTCCTACAATGAGCAGTTCTTC. The encoded protein is CASRPLSSYNEQFF.

This clonotype was observed a few times. The rearrangement uses TRBV12-5 and TRBJ1-2; no clear D. The CDR3 consists of 15 residues. Trimming pared 7 bases from V and 1 base from J, leaving 16 bases between. Germline values: CDR1 LGHNT, CDR2 FRNRAP. This CDR3 is CASAPGLKLNYGYTF. CDR3 bases: TGTGCTAGTGCCCCCGGGCTCAAACTTAACTATGGCTACACCTTC.

At least ten counts were recorded for this clonotype. The chain links TRBV5-6 to TRBJ2-1, with D perhaps TRBD2 (6 bases). The CDR3 spans 14 residues. Germline V gene data show CDR1 as SGHDT and CDR2 as YYEEEE. The V and J ends lost 6 bases and 10 bases respectively, with 20 bases between them. The CDR3 region is CASTRRDFGGEQFF. The CDR3 coding sequence is TGTGCCAGCACCCGCCGGGACTTCGGTGGGGAGCAGTTCTTC. The entire variable domain, with the rest obtained from reference TRBV5-6 and TRBJ2-1, is as follows: DAGVTQSPTHLIKTRGQQVTLRCSPKSGHDTVSWYQQALGQGPQFIFQYYEEEERQRGNFPDRFSGHQFPNYSSELNVNALLLGDSALYLCASTRRDFGGEQFFGPGTRLTVL.

The table lists this clonotype with a count of one. The chain links TRBV5-6 to TRBJ2-1; a possible D gene is TRBD2 (6 bases). CDR1 and CDR2 from the germline V gene are SGHDT and YYEEEE. The V end lost 4 bases, the J end lost 9 bases, and 14 bases lay between the germline ends. The CDR3 sequence is 13 residues long. CDR3 bases: TGTGCCAGCAGCCCCCCTAGCGCAGCTGAGCAGTTCTTC. Translating gives CASSPPSAAEQFF.

In its sample, this clonotype was seen a few times. This chain uses TRBV7-9 with TRBJ2-1, with 9 bases aligning to TRBD2. V lost 5 bases, J lost 6 bases, and 8 bases stayed unmatched. The CDR3 has 15 residues. Germline assignment: CDR1 SEHNR and CDR2 FQNEAQ (reference sequence). The CDR3 bases are TGTGCCAGCAGCCCAGTGCGGGGGGGGATCAATGAGCAGTTCTTC. This translates into CASSPVRGGINEQFF.

The chain combines TRBV6-2 or TRBV6-3 with TRBJ1-4, with D perhaps TRBD1 (5 bases). In germline, CDR1 is MNHEY, CDR2 SVGEGT. The CDR3 runs to 16 residues. V was pared by 2 bases and J by 2 bases, with 12 bases between. The chain's CDR3 is CASSYPRTRTNEKLFF. The CDR3 coding sequence is TGTGCCAGCAGTTACCCAAGGACAAGGACTAATGAAAAACTGTTTTTT.

The rearrangement uses TRBV4-1 and TRBJ1-4, with 8 bases fitting TRBD1. Germline loops: CDR1 MGHRA, CDR2 YSYEKL. The CDR3 is 16 residues long. V was pared by 4 bases and J by 8 bases, with 12 bases of the junction left unmatched. CDR3 sequence reads: CASSRRKTGEGEKLFF. In DNA form, the CDR3 reads TGCGCCAGCAGCCGGAGGAAGACAGGGGAAGGCGAAAAACTGTTTTTT.

This chain connects TRBV5-5 to TRBJ1-5; D is uncertain. This CDR3 has 13 residues. Trimming pared 1 base from V and 3 bases from J, leaving 5 bases between. In germline, CDR1 is SGHKS, CDR2 YYEKEE (reference sequence). CDR3 protein: CASSLYVNQPQHF. The CDR3, as DNA: TGTGCCAGCAGCTTGTATGTCAATCAGCCCCAGCATTTT.

The rearrangement joins TRBV29-1 to TRBJ2-1; D tentatively fits TRBD1 or TRBD2 (5 bases each). This CDR3 comprises 16 residues. Deletions cut 3 bases from V and 4 bases from J, with 19 bases between. Germline V gene lookup returns CDR1 SQVTM and CDR2 ANQGSEA. The CDR3 reads CSVDGVGAKIYNEQFF. CDR3 DNA: TGCAGCGTTGACGGGGTCGGGGCCAAAATTTACAATGAGCAGTTCTTC.

This clonotype showed up many times. V gene TRBV29-1 combines with J gene TRBJ2-7, with D perhaps matching TRBD1 (6 bases). The CDR3 is 12 residues long. V dropped 4 bases and J dropped 1 base, with 8 bases sitting between them. Germline CDR1 reads SQVTM; CDR2 reads ANQGSEA. The CDR3 sequence: CSVVGGSYEQYF. The CDR3, as DNA: TGCAGCGTTGTAGGGGGTTCCTACGAGCAGTACTTC.

This clonotype has a handful of counts. The chain carries TRBV20-1 and TRBJ2-1; maybe TRBD2 (6 bases). Germline values: CDR1 DFQATT, CDR2 SNEGSKA (reference sequence). The CDR3 has 15 residues. Trimming shortened V by 4 bases and J by 0 bases, and 13 bases separated the two germline ends. The CDR3 protein is CSANLDGSSYNEQFF. Written as DNA, the CDR3 is TGCAGTGCTAACCTTGACGGGAGCTCCTACAATGAGCAGTTCTTC.

The chain employs TRBV6-2 or TRBV6-3 and TRBJ2-7; D not certain. Looked up from germline, CDR1 is MNHEY and CDR2 is SVGEGT. CDR3 length: 13 residues. Trimming left V 4 bases short and J 2 bases short, with 9 bases between. Written as DNA, the CDR3 is TGTGCCAGCAGTTCATTTGGCGCCTACGAGCAGTACTTC. Translated, it gives CASSSFGAYEQYF.

This clonotype was counted a few times. The J gene is TRBJ2-5, the V gene TRBV7-2, with a weak D call TRBD2 (6 bases). The CDR3 is made up of 15 amino acids. The V and J ends lost 5 bases and 1 base respectively, with 14 bases between them. Germline CDR1 is SGHTA and CDR2 is FQGNSA. As DNA, the CDR3 is TGTGCCAGCAGCCTCGGACTAACCTTCCAAGAGACCCAGTACTTC. Its protein product is CASSLGLTFQETQYF.

The genes are TRBV18 and TRBJ2-1, with 9 bases lining up with TRBD2. From germline, CDR1 is KGHSH and CDR2 LQKENI. The J segment lost 2 bases and the V segment lost 4 bases, leaving 6 bases of the junction unmatched. The CDR3 extends over 16 amino acids. The CDR3 DNA reads as TGTGCCAGCTCACTCTTGGAGCGGGGGGCCTACAATGAGCAGTTCTTC. Translating it yields CASSLLERGAYNEQFF.

This clonotype was counted only a few times. V usage is TRBV7-2 and J usage is TRBJ2-3; D call uncertain. The CDR3 contains 14 residues. Germline CDR1 reads SGHTA; CDR2 reads FQGNSA. With 1 base removed from V and 2 bases from J, the gap between germline ends came to 7 bases. CDR3 protein: CASSLGWATDTQYF. In nucleotides, the CDR3 is TGTGCCAGCAGCTTAGGGTGGGCCACAGATACGCAGTATTTT.

V gene TRBV6-6 combines with J gene TRBJ1-1, with TRBD1 matching over 8 bases. This CDR3 comprises 12 residues. The germline V gene has CDR1 MNHNY and CDR2 SVGAGI (reference sequence). J lost 7 bases, V lost 7 bases, and 5 bases had no gene match. In DNA form, the CDR3 reads TGTGCCAGCACCGGGACAGGAGGTGAAGCTTTCTTT. This translates into CASTGTGGEAFF.

In its sample, this clonotype was seen many times. The V gene is TRBV28, the J gene TRBJ2-5; D gene unclear. There are 14 residues in the CDR3. Trimming cost V 1 base and J 2 bases, with 8 bases left between them. Looked up from germline, CDR1 is MDHEN and CDR2 is SYDVKM. Here the CDR3 reads CASSLSLNQETQYF. The CDR3 nucleotides are TGTGCCAGCAGTTTATCACTGAATCAAGAGACCCAGTACTTC.

With respect to this clonotype: The junction departs from the called germline gene at one end, perhaps through a read error. The CDR3 region is CASSRDSLNTYKQYF. The CDR3 nucleotides read TGTGCCAGCAGCCGGGACAGCCTAAACACCTACAAGCAGTACTTC. The V call is TRBV28, the J call TRBJ2-7; 7 bases fit TRBD1. The CDR3 covers 15 residues. Germline lookup yields CDR1 MDHEN and CDR2 SYDVKM.